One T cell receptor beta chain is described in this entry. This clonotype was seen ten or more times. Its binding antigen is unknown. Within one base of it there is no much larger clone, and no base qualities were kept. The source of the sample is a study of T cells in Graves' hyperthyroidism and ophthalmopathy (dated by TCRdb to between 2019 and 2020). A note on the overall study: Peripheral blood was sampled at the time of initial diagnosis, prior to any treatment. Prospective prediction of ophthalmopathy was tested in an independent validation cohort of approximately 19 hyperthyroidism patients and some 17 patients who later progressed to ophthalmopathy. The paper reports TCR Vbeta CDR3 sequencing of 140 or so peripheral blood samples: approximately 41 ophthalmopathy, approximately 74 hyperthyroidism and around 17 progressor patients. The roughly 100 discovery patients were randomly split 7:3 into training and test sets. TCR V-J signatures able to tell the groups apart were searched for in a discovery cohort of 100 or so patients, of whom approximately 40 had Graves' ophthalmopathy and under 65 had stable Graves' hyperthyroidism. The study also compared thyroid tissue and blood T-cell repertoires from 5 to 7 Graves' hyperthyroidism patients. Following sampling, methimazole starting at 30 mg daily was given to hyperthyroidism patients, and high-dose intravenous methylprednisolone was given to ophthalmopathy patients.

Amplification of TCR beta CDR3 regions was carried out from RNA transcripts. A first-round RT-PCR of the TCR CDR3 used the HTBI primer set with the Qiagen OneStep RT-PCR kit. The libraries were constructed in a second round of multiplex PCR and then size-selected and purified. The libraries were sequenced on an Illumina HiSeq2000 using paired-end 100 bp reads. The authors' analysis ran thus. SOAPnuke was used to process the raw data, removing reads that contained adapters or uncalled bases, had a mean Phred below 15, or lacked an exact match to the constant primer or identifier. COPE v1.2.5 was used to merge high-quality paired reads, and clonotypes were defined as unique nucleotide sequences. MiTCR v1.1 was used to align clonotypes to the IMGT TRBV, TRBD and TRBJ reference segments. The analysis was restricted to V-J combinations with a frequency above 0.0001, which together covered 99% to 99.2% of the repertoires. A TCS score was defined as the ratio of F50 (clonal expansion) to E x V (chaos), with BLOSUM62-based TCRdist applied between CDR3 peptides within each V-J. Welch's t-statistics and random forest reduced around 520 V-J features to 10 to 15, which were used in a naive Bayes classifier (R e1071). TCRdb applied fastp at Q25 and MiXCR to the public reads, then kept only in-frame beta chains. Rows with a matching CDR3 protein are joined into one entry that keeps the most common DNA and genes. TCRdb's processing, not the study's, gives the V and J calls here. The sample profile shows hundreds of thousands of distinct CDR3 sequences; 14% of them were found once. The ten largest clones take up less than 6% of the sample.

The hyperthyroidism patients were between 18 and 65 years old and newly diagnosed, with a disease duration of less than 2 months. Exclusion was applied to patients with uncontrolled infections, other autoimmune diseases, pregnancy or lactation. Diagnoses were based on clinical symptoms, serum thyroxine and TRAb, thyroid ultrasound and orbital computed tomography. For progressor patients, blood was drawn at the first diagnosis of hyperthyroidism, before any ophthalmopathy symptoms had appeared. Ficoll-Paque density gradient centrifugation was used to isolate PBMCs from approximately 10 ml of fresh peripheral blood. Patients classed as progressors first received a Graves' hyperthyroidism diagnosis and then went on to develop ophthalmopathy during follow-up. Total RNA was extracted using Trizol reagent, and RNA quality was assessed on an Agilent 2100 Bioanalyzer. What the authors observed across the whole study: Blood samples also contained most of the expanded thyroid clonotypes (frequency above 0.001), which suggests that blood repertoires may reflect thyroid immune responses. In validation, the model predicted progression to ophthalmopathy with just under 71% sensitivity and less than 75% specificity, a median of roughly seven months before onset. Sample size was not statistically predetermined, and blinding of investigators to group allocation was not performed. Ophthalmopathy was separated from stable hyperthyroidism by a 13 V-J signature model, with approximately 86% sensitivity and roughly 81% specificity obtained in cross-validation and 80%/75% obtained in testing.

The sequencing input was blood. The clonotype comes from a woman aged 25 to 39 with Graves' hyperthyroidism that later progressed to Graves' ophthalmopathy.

The nucleotide sequence is given as TGTGCCAGTAGTACCCAATCGGGACTCTCTATCTCCTACAATGAGCAGTTCTTC. The translation is CASSTQSGLSISYNEQFF. The chain is assembled from TRBV19 and TRBJ2-1; a tentative D match to TRBD2 spans 6 bases. CDR1 and CDR2 (LNHDA, SQIVND) derive from the germline V gene (reference sequence). From its cysteine to its phenylalanine, the CDR3 spans 18 amino acids. Only the CDR3 part of the read is kept: 54 bases, read in frame from the first base. V is shortened by 4 bases, J by 0 bases, and the region joining them spans 19 bases.